These 32 T cell receptor beta chains were all obtained from the same sample, sequenced in a study of blood T cells in healthy people across ages. Alongside a J-beta primer mix, a sample-barcoded 5' primer served in a second PCR lasting about 7 to 12 cycles. TCRdb independently ran MiXCR on the 5' RACE reads; one entry per CDR3 protein. The table has about 580,000 distinct CDR3 sequences, around 50% seen once. Material for sequencing was blood. These receptors all come from an elderly man in good health.

The chain carries TRBV29-1 and TRBJ1-5; D gene ambiguous. The germline V gene encodes CDR1 SQVTM and CDR2 ANQGSEA. V was shortened by 6 bases and J by 2 bases, with 11 bases between the two germline ends. This CDR3 is 13 amino acids long. The chain's CDR3 is CSVTGSGNQPQHF. For the CDR3, the DNA is TGCAGCGTGACGGGGTCGGGCAATCAGCCCCAGCATTTT.

This sequence joins TRBV7-2 and TRBJ2-7, with 10 bases matching TRBD2. V shed 4 bases, J shed 10 bases, and the junction held 13 bases outside the gene matches. Germline lookup yields CDR1 SGHTA and CDR2 FQGNSA. The CDR3 sequence is 15 residues long. CDR3 amino acids: CASSSIAGGRTPQYF. CDR3 coding DNA: TGTGCCAGCAGCTCCATAGCGGGAGGCCGAACCCCTCAGTACTTC.

As for this clonotype: Its ends do not fully match the called genes, so a read error is possible. The V call is TRBV7-9, the J call TRBJ1-4, with D maybe TRBD1 (5 bases). CDR3 length equals 16 residues. Germline assignment: CDR1 SEHNR and CDR2 FQNEAQ (reference sequence). CDR3 bases: TGCGCCAGCAGCTTAGAGGGGTCCGCAACTAATGAAAAACTGTTTTTT. The encoded protein is CASSLEGSATNEKLFF.

DNA of the CDR3: TGTGCCAGCAGAAACTCGGGGGAGAGCTATGGCTACACCTTC. It specifies CASRNSGESYGYTF. The V and J genes are TRBV7-9 and TRBJ1-2, with D perhaps TRBD1 (5 bases). This CDR3 is 14 amino acids long. Germline-derived CDR1 and CDR2 are SEHNR and FQNEAQ (reference sequence). The germline V and J ends were trimmed by 6 bases and 4 bases, with 15 bases remaining between them.

This rearrangement joins TRBV29-1 to TRBJ2-1, with D maybe TRBD1 (5 bases). The length of the CDR3 is 13 residues. Trimming left V 0 bases short and J 7 bases short, with 10 bases between. Germline CDR1 and CDR2: SQVTM and ANQGSEA. The CDR3 DNA reads TGCAGCGTTGAAGAGCTAGGGGAAAATGAGCAGTTCTTC. This codes for CSVEELGENEQFF.

This clonotype was detected only a few times. This chain uses TRBV29-1 with TRBJ2-7; the D is unclear. CDR1 and CDR2 from the germline V gene are SQVTM and ANQGSEA. V shed 6 bases and J shed 2 bases, with 14 bases lying between them. The CDR3 totals 13 residues. CDR3 protein: CSVLMELAYEQYF. DNA of the CDR3: TGCAGCGTCCTCATGGAGTTGGCCTACGAGCAGTACTTC.

This clonotype was seen just once. This rearrangement joins TRBV10-3 to TRBJ1-1, with a weak D call TRBD1 (5 bases). This CDR3 is built from 13 residues. Per the germline V gene, CDR1 is ENHRY and CDR2 is SYGVKD. The V end lost 1 base, the J end lost 7 bases, and 10 bases lay between the germline ends. The CDR3 DNA sequence: TGTGCCATCAGTGAGTACAGGCTGGGTGAAGCTTTCTTT. It translates to CAISEYRLGEAFF.

This clonotype was counted a few times. J is TRBJ2-3 and V is TRBV5-1; 11 nucleotides align to TRBD2. The CDR3 is 16 amino acids. Trimming took 4 bases from V and 5 from J; bases not matched to a gene: 9. Germline V gene data show CDR1 as SGHRS and CDR2 as YFSETQ. The CDR3 nucleotides are TGCGCCAGCAGCGCCGTTACTAGCGGGGGCGTAGATACGCAGTATTTT. Its translation is CASSAVTSGGVDTQYF.

This clonotype was observed a handful of times. J is TRBJ2-7 and V is TRBV11-2; D is perhaps TRBD1 (5 bases). Between the trimmed V and J ends, which lost 5 bases and 3 bases, there was a span of 14 bases. This CDR3 comprises 14 residues. Germline V gene lookup returns CDR1 SGHAT and CDR2 FQNNGV. The CDR3 reads CASSTRQPLYEQYF. CDR3 coding DNA: TGTGCCAGCAGCACCCGACAGCCCCTCTACGAGCAGTACTTC. Variable domain in full (rest from reference TRBV11-2 and TRBJ2-7): EAGVAQSPRYKIIEKRQSVAFWCNPISGHATLYWYQQILGQGPKLLIQFQNNGVVDDSQLPKDRFSAERLKGVDSTLKIQPAKLEDSAVYLCASSTRQPLYEQYFGPGTRLTVT.

This clonotype has only a few counts. The chain employs TRBV5-1 and TRBJ1-1; 7 bases agree with TRBD1. The trim removed 7 bases at V and 5 bases at J, leaving 8 bases unmatched. Germline CDR1 SGHRS, CDR2 YFSETQ. The CDR3 runs 13 residues. CDR3 sequence reads: CASAAGGRTEAFF. Written as DNA, the CDR3 is TGCGCCAGCGCCGCAGGGGGGAGGACTGAAGCTTTCTTT. The whole variable domain, filled in from reference TRBV5-1 and TRBJ1-1, reads KAGVTQTPRYLIKTRGQQVTLSCSPISGHRSVSWYQQTPGQGLQFLFEYFSETQRNKGNFPGRFSGRQFSNSRSEMNVSTLELGDSALYLCASAAGGRTEAFFGQGTRLTVV.

The chain recombines TRBV3-1 with TRBJ1-6; D remains unclear. This CDR3 contains 15 residues. Germline V gene sequence: CDR1 LGHDT, CDR2 YNNKEL (reference sequence). V was cut by 0 bases and J by 9 bases, with 12 bases left in between. The CDR3 nucleotides are TGTGCCAGCAGCCAAGAATCCAGTATCCTTTCACCCCTCCACTTT. Protein product: CASSQESSILSPLHF.

The CDR3 loop reads CSAGFGGYEQYF. DNA of the CDR3: TGCAGTGCTGGATTCGGGGGCTACGAGCAGTACTTC. The V gene is TRBV20-1, the J gene TRBJ2-7, with D maybe TRBD2 (6 bases). This CDR3 contains 12 residues. CDR1 is DFQATT and CDR2 is SNEGSKA in the germline V gene (reference sequence). V lost 5 bases and J 3 bases, leaving 11 bases between the germline ends.

J is TRBJ2-1 and V is TRBV7-2; no clear D. The CDR3 spans 13 residues. V lost 5 bases, J lost 4 bases, and 9 bases lay in between. Germline V gives CDR1 SGHTA, CDR2 FQGNSA. CDR3 sequence (DNA): TGTGCCAGCAGCGTAGAGAGGTACAATGAGCAGTTCTTC. Its protein is CASSVERYNEQFF. Full variable domain (rest looked up from reference TRBV7-2 and TRBJ2-1): GAGVSQSPSNKVTEKGKDVELRCDPISGHTALYWYRQSLGQGLEFLIYFQGNSAPDKSGLPSDRFSAERTGGSVSTLTIQRTQQEDSAVYLCASSVERYNEQFFGPGTRLTVL.

The chain has TRBV2 and TRBJ2-1; 7 nucleotides align to TRBD2. CDR1 and CDR2 from the germline V gene are SNHLY and FYNNEI. V gave up 8 bases and J gave up 5 bases; unmatched junction bases: 6. The CDR3 has 13 residues. The CDR3, as DNA: TGTGCCAGCTGCGGGAGTAATAACAATGAGCAGTTCTTC. It codes for CASCGSNNNEQFF.

The rearrangement joins TRBV20-1 to TRBJ1-6; 7 bases map to TRBD1. The V gene end was trimmed by 6 bases and the J gene end by 0 bases; junction bases not matched to a gene: 5. Germline V gene data show CDR1 as DFQATT and CDR2 as SNEGSKA (reference sequence). The CDR3 contains 15 residues. The CDR3: CSAEGQSSYNSPLHF. Written as DNA, the CDR3 is TGCAGTGCAGAGGGACAGAGCTCCTATAATTCACCCCTCCACTTT.

CDR3 protein: CASSHPNPSGGVGNEQFF. The CDR3 coding sequence is TGCGCCAGCAGCCACCCCAATCCTAGCGGGGGGGTCGGCAATGAGCAGTTCTTC. The chain joins TRBV4-3 to TRBJ2-1, with 12 bases aligning to TRBD2. The V and J ends lost 3 bases and 6 bases, in that order; junction bases with no gene match: 12. The CDR3 consists of 18 residues. CDR1 and CDR2 (germline): LGHNA, YSLEER.

The chain joins TRBV11-3 to TRBJ2-5; possible D gene TRBD2, 6 bases. The length of the CDR3 is 17 residues. Germline-derived CDR1 and CDR2 are SGHNT and YENEEA. V was shortened by 5 bases and J by 5 bases, with 24 bases between the two germline ends. The CDR3 is CASSPSPPDGAGETQYF. CDR3 sequence (DNA): TGTGCCAGCAGCCCATCCCCTCCAGACGGGGCGGGGGAGACCCAGTACTTC.

The V call is TRBV7-9, the J call TRBJ1-5; tentative D call: TRBD1 (5 bases). Trimming stripped 1 base from V and 4 bases from J, with 8 bases between. The CDR3 runs to 14 residues. Germline CDR1 reads SEHNR; CDR2 reads FQNEAQ (reference sequence). Here the CDR3 reads CASSLVGENQPQHF. As DNA, the CDR3 is TGTGCCAGCAGCTTAGTAGGGGAAAATCAGCCCCAGCATTTT.

V gene TRBV9 combines with J gene TRBJ2-1, with 8 nucleotides matching TRBD1. This CDR3 has 16 residues. Trimming cost V 4 bases and J 7 bases; bases outside gene matches: 13. CDR1 SGDLS and CDR2 YYNGEE come from the germline V gene. Here the CDR3 reads CASSPRQGLIYNEQFF. The CDR3 bases are TGTGCCAGCAGCCCAAGACAGGGGCTGATTTATAATGAGCAGTTCTTC.

This clonotype was seen more than once but under ten times. The V gene is TRBV30, the J gene TRBJ2-7; D unclear. The V gene lost 3 bases and the J gene lost 2 bases, with 5 bases spanning the gap. The CDR3 is 11 amino acids. Germline CDR1 and CDR2: GTSNPN and SVGIG (reference sequence). The DNA for the CDR3 is TGTGCCTGGAGGCAGACCTACGAGCAGTACTTC. The encoded protein is CAWRQTYEQYF. The variable domain in full, completed from reference TRBV30 and TRBJ2-7, reads SQTIHQWPATLVQPVGSPLSLECTVEGTSNPNLYWYRQAAGRGLQLLFYSVGIGQISSEVPQNLSASRPQDRQFILSSKKLLLSDSGFYLCAWRQTYEQYFGPGTRLTVT.

The chain uses TRBV11-2 and TRBJ2-1; D may match TRBD1 or TRBD2 (5 bases each). Germline CDR1 and CDR2: SGHAT and FQNNGV. V was shortened by 5 bases and J by 9 bases, with 20 bases between the two germline ends. CDR3 length equals 15 residues. CDR3 sequence: CASSLSPGLGSEQFF. CDR3 bases: TGTGCCAGCAGCCTCTCCCCGGGGCTAGGAAGTGAGCAGTTCTTC.

This clonotype was counted a few times. The rearrangement links TRBV9 to TRBJ2-3, with D unresolved. The germline CDR1 and CDR2 sequences are SGDLS and YYNGEE. V was cut by 3 bases and J by 8 bases, with 16 bases left in between. This CDR3 has 14 residues. Here the CDR3 reads CASSDSGSGATQYF. CDR3 sequence (DNA): TGTGCCAGCAGCGATAGTGGGTCAGGCGCTACGCAGTATTTT.

The chain is built from TRBV10-3 and TRBJ1-1; TRBD1 matches 9 bases. The CDR3 consists of 15 residues. Germline CDR1 and CDR2: ENHRY and SYGVKD. Germline trimming cut 2 bases from V and 4 bases from J; bases unmatched to any gene: 5. The CDR3 is CAISETQGAGTEAFF. In nucleotides, the CDR3 is TGTGCCATCAGTGAGACACAGGGGGCGGGCACTGAAGCTTTCTTT.

CDR3 sequence (DNA): TGCGCCAGCAGCCTGGGACTAGCGGGATCTGGGGCCAACGTCCTGACTTTC. It yields the protein CASSLGLAGSGANVLTF. This rearrangement joins TRBV5-1 to TRBJ2-6; 13 nucleotides line up with TRBD2. Germline CDR1 is SGHRS and CDR2 is YFSETQ. The CDR3 covers 17 residues. With 4 bases clipped from V and 1 base from J, the junction kept 2 bases outside the gene matches.

The chain combines TRBV7-2 with TRBJ2-2, with 8 bases aligning to TRBD2. Germline V lookup: CDR1 SGHTA, CDR2 FQGNSA. V trimming: 5 bases; J trimming: 2 bases; junction bases outside the gene matches: 4. The CDR3 is 15 residues long. The DNA of the CDR3 is TGTGCCAGCAGCCCCGGACTAGCAAACACCGGGGAGCTGTTTTTT. Amino acid sequence: CASSPGLANTGELFF.

Notes on this clonotype: Since a much larger clone is just one base distant, this may be a read error. The chain is built from TRBV6-6 and TRBJ1-1, with D unresolved. The CDR3 runs 12 residues. CDR1 is MNHNY, CDR2 SVGAGI, per germline (reference sequence). The CDR3 reads CTSRRANTEAFF. The CDR3 DNA follows: TGTACCAGCCGCCGGGCGAACACTGAAGCTTTCTTT.

V gene TRBV7-2 combines with J gene TRBJ2-7; maybe TRBD1 (6 bases). The CDR3 consists of 15 residues. Trimming stripped 7 bases from V and 9 bases from J, with 25 bases between. Germline V gene data show CDR1 as SGHTA and CDR2 as FQGNSA. The CDR3 DNA is TGTGCCAGCATCAGGGGCCGGGACGAACTAGGAGGGCAGTACTTC. It specifies CASIRGRDELGGQYF.

The chain recombines TRBV7-9 with TRBJ1-1; D gene ambiguous. V lost 5 bases and J lost 2, with 12 bases in between. CDR3 length equals 14 residues. In germline, CDR1 is SEHNR, CDR2 FQNEAQ (reference sequence). The CDR3 is CASSHWPENTEAFF. In nucleotides, the CDR3 is TGTGCCAGCAGCCATTGGCCCGAAAACACTGAAGCTTTCTTT.

The sample holds a few counts of this clonotype. The chain combines TRBV4-3 with TRBJ2-5; no reliable D call. Deletions cut 1 base from V and 5 bases from J, with 11 bases between. CDR3 length: 14 residues. The V gene's germline CDR1 is LGHNA and CDR2 YSLEER. CDR3 residues: CASSQGSSVETQYF. The CDR3, as DNA: TGCGCCAGCAGCCAAGGGTCCAGCGTGGAGACCCAGTACTTC.

This rearrangement joins TRBV21-1 to TRBJ2-1; TRBD2 reflects the table's D call only, with no check against the DNA. TRBV21-1 constitutes a pseudogene. The CDR3 length is 16 residues. CDR3 nucleotides: TGTGCCAGCAGCAGACTGAGCGGGAGGCATAACAATGAGCAGTTCTTC. Encoded protein: CASSRLSGRHNNEQFF.

The chain combines TRBV10-2 with TRBJ2-1; D gene unclear. V gave up 3 bases and J gave up 9 bases, with 9 bases separating them. CDR3 length equals 12 residues. The germline gives CDR1 WSHSY, CDR2 SAAADI. The chain's CDR3 is CASSESHSEQFF. The CDR3 DNA is TGCGCCAGCAGTGAAAGCCACAGTGAGCAGTTCTTC.

The V gene is TRBV7-9, the J gene TRBJ2-7, with D perhaps TRBD1 (6 bases). The CDR3 is made up of 13 amino acids. Germline lookup yields CDR1 SEHNR and CDR2 FQNEAQ (reference sequence). The V and J ends lost 2 bases and 2 bases respectively, with 7 bases between them. Written as DNA, the CDR3 is TGTGCCAGCAGCTTAAGGGACACCTACGAGCAGTACTTC. Its translation: CASSLRDTYEQYF. The whole variable domain, filled in from reference TRBV7-9 and TRBJ2-7, reads DTGVSQNPRHKITKRGQNVTFRCDPISEHNRLYWYRQTLGQGPEFLTYFQNEAQLEKSRLLSDRFSAERPKGSFSTLEIQRTEQGDSAMYLCASSLRDTYEQYFGPGTRLTVT.